The following is a T cell receptor (beta chain) sequence with its context. Its specificity is not known. The germline V and J ends were trimmed by 4 bases and 2 bases, with 13 bases remaining between them. Germline V CDR1 and CDR2: SGHRS, YFSETQ. This CDR3 has 14 residues. The sample originates from a study of T cell responses to AZD1222 COVID-19 vaccine. General observations from the study: Repertoire collection took place solely once the T cell response had peaked.

Assay used: immunoSEQ multiplex PCR; TCRdb lists only in-frame clones, some missing. The top ten clones hold around 10% of a sample with 75,000 to 90,000 clones, 70% to 90% of them seen once. Pooling was applied to second doses at about 4 or about 12 weeks. The clonotype was recovered from an adult who received the AZD1222 COVID-19 vaccine. The gene calls are TRBV5-1 and TRBJ2-7; no firm D call. The sequenced sample was peripheral blood, obtained 28 days after the second AZD1222 dose. The CDR3 reads CASSLAAGAYEQYF. CDR3 coding DNA: TGCGCCAGCAGCCTTGCGGCTGGGGCCTACGAGCAGTACTTC.